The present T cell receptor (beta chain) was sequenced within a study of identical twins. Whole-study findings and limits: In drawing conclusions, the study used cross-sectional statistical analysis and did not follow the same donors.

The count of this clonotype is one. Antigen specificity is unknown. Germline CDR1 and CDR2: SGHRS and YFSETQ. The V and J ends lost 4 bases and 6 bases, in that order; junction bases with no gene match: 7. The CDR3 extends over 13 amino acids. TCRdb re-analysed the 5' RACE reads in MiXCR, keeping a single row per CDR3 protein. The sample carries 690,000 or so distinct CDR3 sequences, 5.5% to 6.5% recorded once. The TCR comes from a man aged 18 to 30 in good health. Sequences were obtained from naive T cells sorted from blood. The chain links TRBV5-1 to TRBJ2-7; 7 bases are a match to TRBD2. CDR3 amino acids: CASSMGGIGEQYV. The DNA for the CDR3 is TGCGCCAGCAGCATGGGAGGGATCGGCGAGCAGTACGTC.